The entry below describes one T cell receptor beta chain. There are 14 residues in the CDR3. With V trimmed by 2 bases and J by 4 bases, 1 base remained unmatched. Germline lookup yields CDR1 MRHNA and CDR2 SNTAGT. Seattle patients were enrolled while actively infected and followed longitudinally. Assay: immunoSEQ multiplex PCR; the TCRdb copy retains only in-frame clones and omits some. The profile shows 250,000 to 350,000 clones, 75% to 90% of them singletons. The data were taken from a study of blood T cell repertoires in COVID-19. The chain is built from TRBV6-4 and TRBJ2-2; 7 bases line up with TRBD2. This sequence was found in a woman in her 30s with COVID-19, enrolled during active disease. The sample consisted of peripheral blood. CDR3 protein: CASSDGRATGELFF. The CDR3 DNA reads as TGTGCCAGCAGTGACGGGAGGGCCACCGGGGAGCTGTTTTTT.